The 25 T cell receptor beta chains below come from one sample, sequenced in a study of chemoradiotherapy in HPV16-positive cancers. This table comes from immunoSEQ multiplex PCR, and its TCRdb copy is limited to in-frame clones, with some not included. This table has roughly 14,000 clones, roughly 88% appearing once. The sequencing here drew on blood, taken from a patient who underwent chemoradiotherapy. Receptor source: a human donor with HPV-associated anogenital cancer.

The rearrangement links TRBV6-6 to TRBJ2-7; 10 nucleotides agree with TRBD1. The CDR3 has 16 amino acids. Germline CDR1 is MNHNY and CDR2 is SVGAGI (reference sequence). The V and J ends lost 7 bases and 1 base, in that order; junction bases with no gene match: 10. The CDR3 bases are TGTGCCAGCACCTCCGTTTCGGGACAGGGGTCCTACGAGCAGTACTTC. It codes for CASTSVSGQGSYEQYF.

V and J are TRBV7-8 and TRBJ2-3, with TRBD2 matching 7 bases. With 2 bases clipped from V and 2 bases from J, the junction kept 4 bases outside the gene matches. From germline, CDR1 is SGHVS and CDR2 FQNEAQ. The CDR3 covers 15 residues. CDR3 coding DNA: TGTGCCAGCAGCTTACAAGCGGGGATCACAGATACGCAGTATTTT. Translated: CASSLQAGITDTQYF.

V is TRBV7-3 and J is TRBJ2-1, with 8 positions matching TRBD2. The CDR3 has 16 amino acids. Trimming took 0 bases from V and 2 from J; bases not matched to a gene: 3. CDR1 is SGHTA, CDR2 FQGTGA, per germline. The DNA of the CDR3 is TGTGCCAGCAGCTTAACAGCCGGGGGGGCCTACAATGAGCAGTTCTTC. It translates to CASSLTAGGAYNEQFF.

The V and J genes are TRBV18 and TRBJ1-1; D may be TRBD1 (6 bases). The CDR3 sequence is 13 residues long. V was cut by 3 bases and J by 1 base, with 6 bases left in between. Germline-derived CDR1 and CDR2 are KGHSH and LQKENI. Here the CDR3 DNA reads TGTGCCAGCTCACCGGGACAGAACACTGAAGCTTTCTTT. Translating it yields CASSPGQNTEAFF.

The rearrangement links TRBV10-3 to TRBJ1-1; the D gene is possibly TRBD1 (5 bases). This CDR3 is built from 13 residues. Looked up from germline, CDR1 is ENHRY and CDR2 is SYGVKD. V lost 7 bases, J lost 1 base, and 10 bases lay in between. For the CDR3, the DNA is TGTGCCATCATGGGGGTGGGGAACACTGAAGCTTTCTTT. The encoded protein is CAIMGVGNTEAFF.

This chain joins TRBV18 and TRBJ1-2; 7 bases line up with TRBD1. The CDR3 sequence is 14 residues long. V was pared by 2 bases and J by 10 bases, with 10 bases of the junction left unmatched. CDR1 and CDR2 (germline): KGHSH, LQKENI. The CDR3: CASSPTGTVGVYTF. The CDR3 DNA reads TGTGCCAGCTCACCAACCGGGACAGTCGGGGTCTACACCTTC.

The chain is built from TRBV12-5 and TRBJ1-3; 7 bases align to TRBD1. V lost 0 bases and J lost 2; bases outside the gene matches: 4. Germline CDR1 is LGHNT and CDR2 is FRNRAP. The CDR3 runs 16 residues. The CDR3 spells CASGLVLGQAGNTIYF. CDR3 in DNA: TGTGCTAGTGGTTTGGTACTAGGACAGGCTGGAAACACCATATATTTT.

The genes are TRBV13 and TRBJ2-2, with a possible D match to TRBD2 (7 bases). The ends were cut back, 5 bases at V and 5 bases at J, with 18 bases in the middle. Germline assignment: CDR1 PRHDT and CDR2 FYEKMQ (reference sequence). The CDR3 runs to 16 residues. CDR3 loop: CASSPTVGGATGELFF. The CDR3 DNA sequence: TGTGCCAGCAGCCCAACGGTGGGGGGGGCAACCGGGGAGCTGTTTTTT.

This clone was seen a few times. This chain links TRBV5-1 with TRBJ1-3, with no clear D. The germline V gene encodes CDR1 SGHRS and CDR2 YFSETQ. V lost 0 bases and J lost 0, with 4 bases in between. This CDR3 is 14 amino acids long. The CDR3 sequence: CASSLGFSGNTIYF. In DNA, the CDR3 is TGCGCCAGCAGCTTGGGGTTCTCTGGAAACACCATATATTTT.

V is TRBV2 and J is TRBJ1-1; D ambiguous. Germline CDR1 and CDR2: SNHLY and FYNNEI. V lost 3 bases to trimming and J lost 2 bases, with 4 bases between them. The CDR3 spans 12 residues. The CDR3 nucleotides read TGTGCCAGCAGTGAGTTTAACACTGAAGCTTTCTTT. Its translation: CASSEFNTEAFF.

This sequence joins TRBV11-1 and TRBJ1-1; D is unresolved. Germline CDR1 SGHAT, CDR2 FQDESV (reference sequence). The CDR3 is 16 amino acids. V lost 7 bases, J lost 2 bases, and 20 bases lay in between. CDR3 amino acids: CASKAGRVILNTEAFF. The CDR3 DNA follows: TGTGCCAGCAAGGCCGGTCGGGTCATTCTCAACACTGAAGCTTTCTTT. The entire variable domain, with the rest obtained from reference TRBV11-1 and TRBJ1-1, is as follows: EAEVAQSPRYKITEKSQAVAFWCDPISGHATLYWYRQILGQGPELLVQFQDESVVDDSQLPKDRFSAERLKGVDSTLKIQPAELGDSAMYLCASKAGRVILNTEAFFGQGTRLTVV.

V is TRBV19 and J is TRBJ1-6, with 7 positions matching TRBD1. In germline, CDR1 is LNHDA, CDR2 SQIVND (reference sequence). This CDR3 contains 16 residues. Trimming cost V 2 bases and J 4 bases; bases outside gene matches: 5. CDR3 sequence (DNA): TGTGCCAGTAGTATAACGGGACAGACGTATAATTCACCCCTCCACTTT. Translating gives CASSITGQTYNSPLHF.

This sequence joins TRBV6-6 and TRBJ1-1, with 8 bases aligning to TRBD1. Trimming took 6 bases from V and 7 from J; bases not matched to a gene: 10. Germline loops: CDR1 MNHNY, CDR2 SVGAGI (reference sequence). The CDR3 runs to 14 residues. As DNA, the CDR3 is TGTGCCAGCAGCCAACAAGGCAGGGGGCTTGAAGCTTTCTTT. The encoded protein is CASSQQGRGLEAFF.

This rearrangement joins TRBV9 to TRBJ2-1; weak D call: TRBD1 (6 bases). V lost 4 bases, J lost 8 bases, and 10 bases lay in between. The CDR3 spans 12 residues. Germline V CDR1 and CDR2: SGDLS, YYNGEE. CDR3 sequence (DNA): TGTGCCAGCAGCCTCGGACAGTATGAGCAGTTCTTC. Residues: CASSLGQYEQFF.

V is TRBV5-4 and J is TRBJ2-2; 15 bases map to TRBD2. The CDR3 is 15 amino acids. J lost 13 bases, V lost 2 bases, and 6 bases had no gene match. Per the germline V gene, CDR1 is SGHNT and CDR2 is YYREEE (reference sequence). CDR3 in DNA: TGTGCCAGCAGCTTCGGGACTAGCGGGGGGAAGGGGCTGTTTTTT. It is translated as CASSFGTSGGKGLFF.

This clone was counted once. In DNA form, the CDR3 reads TGTGCCAGCAGCAACGACAGACCCGAAGCTTTCTTT. This sequence encodes CASSNDRPEAFF. The chain employs TRBV21-1 and TRBJ1-1; TRBD1 is taken as the D call from the table, unchecked against the DNA. TRBV21-1 is assigned pseudogene status. The CDR3 is 12 amino acids.

The chain has TRBV4-1 and TRBJ1-2; 7 bases agree with TRBD1. V lost 2 bases to trimming and J lost 3 bases; unmatched junction nucleotides: 6. The CDR3 has 15 amino acids. Germline CDR1 reads MGHRA; CDR2 reads YSYEKL. The DNA for the CDR3 is TGCGCCAGCAGCCAACCTTTGACAGGGTACTATGGCTACACCTTC. This translates into CASSQPLTGYYGYTF.

This chain joins TRBV7-3 and TRBJ2-5; D is uncertain. Germline CDR1 and CDR2: SGHTA and FQGTGA. V lost 3 bases and J 3 bases, leaving 8 bases between the germline ends. The CDR3 is 13 amino acids. The CDR3 DNA sequence: TGTGCCAGCAGCTTTCAGATAGAAGAGACCCAGTACTTC. Translated, it gives CASSFQIEETQYF.

This chain links TRBV29-1 with TRBJ2-7, with D tentatively TRBD2 (5 bases). Germline CDR1 reads SQVTM; CDR2 reads ANQGSEA. Between the trimmed V and J ends, which lost 5 bases and 0 bases, there was a span of 14 bases. The CDR3 spans 14 residues. The CDR3 spells CSVLWTGNSYEQYF. The CDR3 DNA is TGCAGCGTTCTCTGGACGGGGAACTCCTACGAGCAGTACTTC.

The CDR3 region is CASSEGVRAYGYTF. The DNA of the CDR3 is TGTGCCAGCAGTGAAGGGGTGAGGGCCTATGGCTACACCTTC. The chain recombines TRBV6-1 with TRBJ1-2; D is uncertain. Trimming removed 1 base from V and 4 bases from J, with 10 bases in between. The germline V gene has CDR1 MNHNS and CDR2 SASEGT. This CDR3 region has 14 residues.

CDR3 sequence: CASSRQGQETQYF. The CDR3 coding sequence is TGCGCCAGCAGTAGGCAAGGGCAAGAGACCCAGTACTTC. The V and J genes are TRBV5-1 and TRBJ2-5; D is undetermined. CDR1 and CDR2 (germline): SGHRS, YFSETQ. This CDR3 has 13 residues. The V and J ends lost 5 bases and 2 bases respectively, with 10 bases between them. The complete variable domain, with remaining parts taken from reference TRBV5-1 and TRBJ2-5, reads KAGVTQTPRYLIKTRGQQVTLSCSPISGHRSVSWYQQTPGQGLQFLFEYFSETQRNKGNFPGRFSGRQFSNSRSEMNVSTLELGDSALYLCASSRQGQETQYFGPGTRLLVL.

V gene TRBV5-6 combines with J gene TRBJ2-7; D might be TRBD1 or TRBD2, each matching 6 bases. CDR3 length: 15 residues. CDR1 and CDR2 from the germline V gene are SGHDT and YYEEEE. Between the trimmed V and J ends, which lost 5 bases and 8 bases, there was a span of 23 bases. The CDR3 coding sequence is TGTGCCAGCAGGCCAAATTCGGGGGCTCAGAGTAAGCAGTACTTC. Translation gives CASRPNSGAQSKQYF.

This chain links TRBV30 with TRBJ1-4; 10 bases are a match to TRBD1. This CDR3 has 17 amino acids. CDR1 is GTSNPN and CDR2 is SVGIG in the germline V gene (reference sequence). V trimming: 5 bases; J trimming: 2 bases; junction bases outside the gene matches: 11. The CDR3 loop is CAWGAFGQGGTNEKLFF. CDR3 bases: TGTGCCTGGGGGGCCTTCGGACAGGGGGGGACTAATGAAAAACTGTTTTTT.

The gene calls are TRBV6-5 and TRBJ1-5, with TRBD1 identical over 9 bases. The CDR3 runs to 15 residues. Germline CDR1 reads MNHEY; CDR2 reads SVGAGI. V was clipped by 4 bases and J by 4 bases; unmatched bases: 5. The CDR3 reads CASSFDRGGNQPQHF. The CDR3 DNA sequence: TGTGCCAGCAGTTTCGACAGGGGGGGTAATCAGCCCCAGCATTTT.

The J gene is TRBJ1-1, the V gene TRBV4-1; no definite D call. The ends were cut back, 0 bases at V and 11 bases at J, with 16 bases in the middle. The CDR3 extends over 14 amino acids. Per germline, CDR1 MGHRA and CDR2 YSYEKL. CDR3 region: CASSQESRRTSAFF. CDR3 sequence (DNA): TGCGCCAGCAGCCAAGAAAGCCGGAGGACGAGCGCTTTCTTT.